This T cell receptor beta chain was observed in a study of OX40 agonist ivuxolimab in advanced cancers. Study overall: Patients in the trial were receiving intravenous ivuxolimab every 2 weeks, at doses of 0.01 to 10 mg/kg. From 23 to 79 years was the age range, with a mean of approximately 58 years, and about 83% were male.

CDR1 is LNHDA and CDR2 is SQIVND in the germline V gene (reference sequence). The CDR3 extends over 14 amino acids. Trimming stripped 0 bases from V and 0 bases from J, with 4 bases between. Sequenced by immunoSEQ multiplex PCR; TCRdb stores in-frame clones only, minus some. The sample yields about 68,000 clones, 82% seen once. The receptor's source is an adult with an advanced solid tumor such as melanoma, head and neck, liver or kidney cancer. The chain links TRBV19 to TRBJ2-3; no clear D. The sample here was CD4+ or CD8+ T cells sorted from blood, taken in a trial of the OX40 agonist ivuxolimab. This chain's CDR3 is CASSIDSSTDTQYF. The CDR3 DNA is TGTGCCAGTAGTATAGATAGCAGCACAGATACGCAGTATTTT.